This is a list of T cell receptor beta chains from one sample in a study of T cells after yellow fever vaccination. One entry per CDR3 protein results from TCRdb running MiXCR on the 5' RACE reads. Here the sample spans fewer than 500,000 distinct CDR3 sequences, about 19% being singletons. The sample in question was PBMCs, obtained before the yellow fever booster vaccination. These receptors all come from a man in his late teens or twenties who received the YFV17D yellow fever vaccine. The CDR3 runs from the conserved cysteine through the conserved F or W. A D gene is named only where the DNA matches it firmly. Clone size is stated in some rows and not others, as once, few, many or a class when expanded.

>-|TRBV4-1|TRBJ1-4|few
TGCGCCAGCAGCCAAGATTTAGGACAGCTTAATGAAAAACTGTTTTTT
CASSQDLGQLNEKLFF
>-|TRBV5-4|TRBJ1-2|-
TGTGCCAGCAGCTCAACCTTGGGTGGCTACACCTTC
CASSSTLGGYTF
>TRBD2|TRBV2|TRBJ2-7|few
TGTGCCAGCATGAGACTAGCGGGGCCCTCCTACGAGCAGTACTTC
CASMRLAGPSYEQYF
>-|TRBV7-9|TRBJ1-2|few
TGTGCCGTCGGGGAGGGAACCTATGGCTACACCTTC
CAVGEGTYGYTF
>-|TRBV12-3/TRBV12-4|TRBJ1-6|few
TGTGCCAGCAGTTTAGTGGACAGATCACCCCTCCACTTT
CASSLVDRSPLHF
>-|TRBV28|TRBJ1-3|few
TGTGCCACCCAAAGGTTCGCCGGCGGAAACACCATATATTTT
CATQRFAGGNTIYF
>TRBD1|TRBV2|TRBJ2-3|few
TGTGCCAGCGGAGAACAGGGGTTCGCAGATACGCAGTATTTT
CASGEQGFADTQYF
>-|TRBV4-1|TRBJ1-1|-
TGCGCCAGCAGCCGCTCGGACAGAATGAACACTGAAGCTTTCTTT
CASSRSDRMNTEAFF
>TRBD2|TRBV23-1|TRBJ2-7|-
TGCGCCAGCAGTCACCCGGGACTAGCGGGGTACGAGCAGTACTTC
CASSHPGLAGYEQYF
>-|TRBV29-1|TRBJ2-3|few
TGCAGCGTTGAAGTTGGGGCAGAAGGATGGACAGATACGCAGTATTTT
CSVEVGAEGWTDTQYF
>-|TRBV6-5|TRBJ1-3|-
TGTGCCAGCAGTTACTCGATATCTGCAGGGATGGGAAACACCATATATTTT
CASSYSISAGMGNTIYF